This T cell receptor (beta chain) was captured by sequencing in a study of T cell responses to AZD1222 COVID-19 vaccine. Whole-study findings and limits: Spike-specific TCR breadth and depth went up after people got two AZD1222 doses. It was only a handful of AZD1222 recipients who were seropositive at baseline.

The CDR3 spans 12 residues. Germline values: CDR1 MDHEN, CDR2 SYDVKM. Germline trimming cut 6 bases from V and 6 bases from J; bases unmatched to any gene: 4. Measured with immunoSEQ multiplex PCR; TCRdb has only the in-frame clones, and not every one. The sample has approximately 80,000 clones; 80% to 90% are singletons. Second doses that came at about 4 or about 12 weeks were put together. In regard to this clone: The antigen is undetermined.

This receptor was obtained from an adult who received the AZD1222 COVID-19 vaccine. This material consisted of peripheral blood, taken 28 days after the second AZD1222 dose. The genes are TRBV28 and TRBJ1-1, with 7 positions matching TRBD1. The chain's CDR3 is CASRQGLAEAFF. The DNA of the CDR3 is TGTGCCAGCAGACAGGGGTTAGCTGAAGCTTTCTTT.